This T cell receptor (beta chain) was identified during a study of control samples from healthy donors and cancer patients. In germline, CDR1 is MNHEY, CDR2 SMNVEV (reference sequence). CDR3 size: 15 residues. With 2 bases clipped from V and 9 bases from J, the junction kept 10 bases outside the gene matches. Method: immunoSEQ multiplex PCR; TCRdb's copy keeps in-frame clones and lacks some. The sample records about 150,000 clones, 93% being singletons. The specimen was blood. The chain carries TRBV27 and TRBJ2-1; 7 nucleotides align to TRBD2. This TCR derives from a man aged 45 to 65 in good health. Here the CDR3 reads CASSLLGIGRVEQFF. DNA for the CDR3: TGTGCCAGCAGTTTACTGGGGATTGGGAGGGTTGAGCAGTTCTTC.